Each of the 13 T cell receptor beta chains below was sequenced from the same sample in a study of CD8 T cells in ankylosing spondylitis. General study points: Apparently characteristic of ankylosing spondylitis blood was a TCR beta motif (about eight highly homologous variants).

Each CDR3 protein gets one entry after TCRdb re-called the 5' RACE reads with MiXCR. The data show approximately 540,000 distinct CDR3 sequences, roughly 12% seen once. Their cognate antigens are unknown. Sequencing was carried out using blood, either unsorted or a sorted T cell fraction (not recorded which). These receptor sequences come from a male donor with ankylosing spondylitis.

This clonotype was seen only a few times. The genes are TRBV7-8 and TRBJ2-5, with 9 bases lining up with TRBD2. Germline V gene sequence: CDR1 SGHVS, CDR2 FQNEAQ. The CDR3 loop spans 15 amino acids. J was trimmed by 9 bases and V by 1 base; bases with no gene match: 9. CDR3: CASSLGREGRRPQYF. In DNA form, the CDR3 reads TGTGCCAGCAGCTTAGGGCGGGAGGGCCGTCGGCCCCAGTACTTC.

In this sample, this clonotype turned up a few times. V and J are TRBV20-1 and TRBJ1-2; 10 positions agree with TRBD1. V dropped 0 bases and J dropped 3; count of bases not matched to a gene: 7. The length of the CDR3 is 16 residues. From germline, CDR1 is DFQATT and CDR2 SNEGSKA (reference sequence). CDR3 residues: CSAREPGQGNDYGYTF. The CDR3 coding sequence is TGCAGTGCTAGAGAACCGGGACAGGGGAACGACTATGGCTACACCTTC.

The chain uses TRBV20-1 and TRBJ2-3; a weak D match, TRBD2 (6 bases). Germline loops: CDR1 DFQATT, CDR2 SNEGSKA (reference sequence). The length of the CDR3 is 17 residues. The V end lost 0 bases, the J end lost 0 bases, and 16 bases lay between the germline ends. The CDR3, as DNA: TGCAGTGCTAGAGATCCAGGTTTTAGCGGAAGCACAGATACGCAGTATTTT. Its translation is CSARDPGFSGSTDTQYF.

This clonotype has just a few counts. This chain joins TRBV12-3 or TRBV12-4 and TRBJ1-2, with 8 positions matching TRBD1. CDR3 length equals 14 residues. The V gene end was trimmed by 3 bases and the J gene end by 3 bases; junction bases not matched to a gene: 3. In DNA, the CDR3 is TGTGCCAGCAGTTTTCAGGGGGCGTACTATGGCTACACCTTC. Translating gives CASSFQGAYYGYTF.

This clonotype was observed a handful of times. The chain uses TRBV7-9 and TRBJ2-3; possible D gene TRBD2, 5 bases. The CDR3 contains 14 residues. CDR1 and CDR2 (germline): SEHNR, FQNEAQ (reference sequence). V lost 2 bases and J lost 5, with 11 bases in between. The CDR3 here is CASSLTLSGDTQYF. The CDR3 coding sequence is TGTGCCAGCAGCTTAACCCTGAGCGGAGATACGCAGTATTTT.

This chain joins TRBV3-1 and TRBJ1-1; no definite D call. The V end lost 4 bases, the J end lost 1 base, and 7 bases lay between the germline ends. Germline loops: CDR1 LGHDT, CDR2 YNNKEL (reference sequence). CDR3 size: 13 residues. In nucleotides, the CDR3 is TGTGCCAGCAGCCGCGGATCGAACACTGAAGCTTTCTTT. Its translation is CASSRGSNTEAFF.

This clonotype was seen many times. The rearrangement joins TRBV3-1 to TRBJ2-4; D perhaps matches TRBD1 (5 bases). Germline CDR1 reads LGHDT; CDR2 reads YNNKEL (reference sequence). With 7 bases removed from V and 3 bases from J, the gap between germline ends came to 13 bases. There are 14 residues in the CDR3. The CDR3 region is CASTQGWDKNIQYF. In nucleotides, the CDR3 is TGTGCCAGCACTCAGGGTTGGGACAAAAACATTCAGTACTTC.

Regarding this clonotype: A much larger clone is a single base away; this may be a read error. This CDR3 reads CASRNQETQYF. The CDR3 DNA reads as TGTGCCAGCAGGAACCAAGAGACCCAGTACTTC. V usage is TRBV11-2 and J usage is TRBJ2-5; D not resolved. Germline loops: CDR1 SGHAT, CDR2 FQNNGV. The CDR3 is 11 amino acids. Trimming stripped 6 bases from V and 0 bases from J, with 2 bases between.

The V and J genes are TRBV7-9 and TRBJ2-7; possibly TRBD1 for D (8 bases). Deletions cut 5 bases from V and 4 bases from J, with 18 bases between. The CDR3 sequence is 15 residues long. Germline V gene data show CDR1 as SEHNR and CDR2 as FQNEAQ (reference sequence). The CDR3 reads CASSRRTGGGYEQYF. DNA for the CDR3: TGTGCCAGCAGCCGAAGAACAGGGGGAGGGTACGAGCAGTACTTC. The complete variable domain, with remaining parts taken from reference TRBV7-9 and TRBJ2-7, reads DTGVSQNPRHKITKRGQNVTFRCDPISEHNRLYWYRQTLGQGPEFLTYFQNEAQLEKSRLLSDRFSAERPKGSFSTLEIQRTEQGDSAMYLCASSRRTGGGYEQYFGPGTRLTVT.

The chain is built from TRBV3-1 and TRBJ1-6; no clear D gene. Germline loops: CDR1 LGHDT, CDR2 YNNKEL (reference sequence). The V end lost 0 bases, the J end lost 8 bases, and 8 bases lay between the germline ends. The length of the CDR3 is 14 residues. The CDR3 reads CASSQESGYSPLHF. The CDR3 DNA reads as TGTGCCAGCAGCCAAGAGAGTGGGTATTCACCCCTCCACTTT.

This chain connects TRBV11-3 to TRBJ2-1; 8 bases fit TRBD1. V gave up 5 bases and J gave up 1 base; unmatched junction bases: 4. Germline-derived CDR1 and CDR2 are SGHNT and YENEEA. This CDR3 comprises 15 residues. CDR3 protein: CASSQGQASYNEQFF. In nucleotides, the CDR3 is TGTGCCAGCAGCCAGGGACAGGCTTCCTACAATGAGCAGTTCTTC.

This clonotype has more than one count but fewer than ten. The chain couples TRBV7-2 to TRBJ1-2; 8 bases are a match to TRBD1. The CDR3 loop spans 13 amino acids. The junction had 8 bases not matched to a gene; V was cut back by 6 bases and J by 8 bases. CDR1 and CDR2 (germline): SGHTA, FQGNSA. Written as DNA, the CDR3 is TGTGCCAGCAGATTGACAGGGGACGGCGGCTACACCTTC. Translating it yields CASRLTGDGGYTF.

The chain links TRBV3-1 to TRBJ1-3; D is unresolved. Germline CDR1 and CDR2: LGHDT and YNNKEL (reference sequence). Trimming left V 4 bases short and J 0 bases short, with 16 bases between. The CDR3 is 17 amino acids. The CDR3 spells CASSPAVMTLSGNTIYF. CDR3 sequence (DNA): TGTGCCAGCAGCCCAGCGGTAATGACGCTCTCTGGAAACACCATATATTTT.